Reported below is one TCR beta chain. A few counts support this clone. Its target antigen remains unknown. Base quality data are lacking; no much larger clone is found one base away. The sample is drawn from a study of blood T cell repertoires in COVID-19 (dated by TCRdb to the early 2020s). Looking at the study overall: Samples from collaborators originated in the United States, Italy and Spain and spanned both the acute and convalescent phases of COVID-19. The dataset comprised deeply sampled blood TCRbeta repertoires from subjects exposed to, actively infected with, or recovered from COVID-19. HLA class I and class II types, where available, came from metadata supplied by the sample provider rather than from assay-based typing. The sample metadata nearly always contained a de-identified subject ID, COVID-19 status, age in years and sex. The repertoires were released in a freely available public database intended as a resource for research on the immune response to SARS-CoV-2. Samples were obtained from the ongoing ImmuneRACE study (first 160 participants) and from 1,000 to 1,500 subjects provided by 6 global collaborators. The prospective study material was composed of cDNA or gDNA derived from T cells, B-cell-depleted T cells, or PBMCs.

Here is what the overall study found, with its caveats: The amount of clinical and demographic metadata varied by source and participant and was provided uncurated.

The immunoSEQ Assay, a bias-controlled multiplex PCR, was used to amplify TCRbeta CDR3 regions from genomic DNA. The authors' analysis ran thus. Nucleated cell counts per sample were estimated from amplification of reference gene primers within the assay. To quantify the absolute abundance of each unique TCRbeta CDR3 rearrangement, sequence reads were collapsed and filtered. For each sample, productive Simpson clonality was calculated by taking the square root of Simpson's diversity index across productive rearrangements. The immuneACCESS repertoire file appears here via TCRdb, limited to in-frame rearrangements. These files lack a portion of the clones; in checked studies, under half of the deficit traces to unresolved V genes, and the cause of the others is not known. For V, J and clone size, that table is used; D and trimming come from the DNA. Counted in this sample were under 400,000 clones; around 88% of them appeared once. The ten largest clonotypes hold 1.5% to 2% of the sample.

At one collaborating source in Seattle, patients were enrolled during active infection and were followed longitudinally through the course of disease. Collaborating institutions collected whole blood in K2EDTA tubes following their own protocols. For TCRbeta analysis, collaborator samples were shipped as frozen whole blood, as isolated PBMCs, or as DNA extracted from either sample type. CDR3 length: 15 amino acids, cysteine to phenylalanine. The kept DNA is CDR3 alone, 45 bases in frame from the first base. The germline V gene supplies CDR1 SGHVS and CDR2 FQNEAQ. Trimming removed 2 bases from V and 3 bases from J; the gene matches leave 2 bases unexplained.

This sequence uses TRBV7-8 and TRBJ2-5; a stretch of 11 junction bases matches TRBD1. The TCR was taken from a woman aged 25 to 39 with COVID-19, enrolled during active disease. The source material was peripheral blood. The DNA sequence reads TGTGCCAGCAGCTTACGGACAGGGGGCGAAGAGACCCAGTACTTC. Its protein product is CASSLRTGGEETQYF.